Listed below are T cell receptor beta chains from one sample, sequenced in a study of human T cells and chemical hapten exposure. TCRdb fed the RACE reads into MiXCR, producing one record per CDR3 protein. The repertoire holds 95,000 to 150,000 distinct CDR3 sequences, with around 11% as singletons. This specimen consisted of whole blood, obtained in connection with sensitization to the hapten diphenylcyclopropenone (DPC). Receptors were obtained from a woman in her 50s with alopecia areata. Some clones in this sample may be carry-over from other donors' samples. Both conserved end residues are part of each CDR3. A D gene is named only where the DNA matches it firmly. Only some rows state a clone size, as once, few, many or a class for expanded clones.

DNA: TGCAGTGCTAGTCCAGCGAACACTGAAGCTTTCTTT
CDR3: CSASPANTEAFF
length: 12
D: NA
J: TRBJ1-1
V: TRBV20-1
size: few

DNA: TGCAGTGCCGAGACGGCAACCTACGAGCAGTACTTC
CDR3: CSAETATYEQYF
length: 12
D: NA
J: TRBJ2-7
V: TRBV20-1
size: few

DNA: TGTGCCAGCAGCTTCCTGAAACAGGGGAGCGAGCAGTACTTC
CDR3: CASSFLKQGSEQYF
length: 14
D: TRBD1
J: TRBJ2-7
V: TRBV5-4
size: NA

DNA: TGTGCCAGCAGCACTTCAGGGGGCTGGAATCAGCCCCAGCATTTT
CDR3: CASSTSGGWNQPQHF
length: 15
D: TRBD1
J: TRBJ1-5
V: TRBV7-2
size: NA

DNA: TGTGCCAGCAGTTCGGGACAGGGTCGGCAGTTCTTC
CDR3: CASSSGQGRQFF
length: 12
D: TRBD1
J: TRBJ2-1
V: TRBV6-2/TRBV6-3
size: many

DNA: TGTGCCAGCAGTGAATCAGGGGGACAGAAGAACTATGGCTACACCTTC
CDR3: CASSESGGQKNYGYTF
length: 16
D: TRBD1
J: TRBJ1-2
V: TRBV25-1
size: NA

DNA: TGCAGTGCCGACAGGGGAGCCTACGAGCAGTACTTC
CDR3: CSADRGAYEQYF
length: 12
D: TRBD1
J: TRBJ2-7
V: TRBV20-1
size: many

DNA: TGTGCCAGCAGCTTCGAGGCTTTCTTT
CDR3: CASSFEAFF
length: 9
D: NA
J: TRBJ1-1
V: TRBV7-7
size: few

DNA: TGTGCCAGTAGGTCACAAGAATATAGCAATCAGCCCCAGCATTTT
CDR3: CASRSQEYSNQPQHF
length: 15
D: NA
J: TRBJ1-5
V: TRBV19
size: NA

DNA: TGCAGCGTTGAGCCCGGGACGGCACAAGAGACCCAGTACTTC
CDR3: CSVEPGTAQETQYF
length: 14
D: NA
J: TRBJ2-5
V: TRBV29-1
size: few

DNA: TGTGCCAGCTCACCAGGGGTGGGCCAAGAGACCCAGTACTTC
CDR3: CASSPGVGQETQYF
length: 14
D: NA
J: TRBJ2-5
V: TRBV18
size: many

DNA: TGTGCCAGCACCGACTGGACTACGCACACCGGGGAGCTGTTTTTT
CDR3: CASTDWTTHTGELFF
length: 15
D: NA
J: TRBJ2-2
V: TRBV6-5
size: NA

DNA: TGTGCCAGCAGGTCCTGGGGAAATGAGCAGTTCTTC
CDR3: CASRSWGNEQFF
length: 12
D: NA
J: TRBJ2-1
V: TRBV12-3/TRBV12-4
size: NA

DNA: TGTGCCAGCAGACCTTTAGCGCTTTCCTACAATGAGCAGTTCTTC
CDR3: CASRPLALSYNEQFF
length: 15
D: NA
J: TRBJ2-1
V: TRBV2
size: few

DNA: TGTGCCAGCAGTACGACCCGAGAAGAGACCCAGTACTTC
CDR3: CASSTTREETQYF
length: 13
D: NA
J: TRBJ2-5
V: TRBV12-3/TRBV12-4
size: few

DNA: TGCAGCGCTGAGAGAGGGGAGACCCAGTACTTC
CDR3: CSAERGETQYF
length: 11
D: NA
J: TRBJ2-5
V: TRBV29-1
size: few

DNA: TGTGACAGCAGCGCAAGGGGGGTTGTAGGTGAGACCCAGTACTTC
CDR3: CDSSARGVVGETQYF
length: 15
D: NA
J: TRBJ2-5
V: TRBV5-6
size: NA

DNA: TGTGCCAGCAGTTCAGGGGCCGCTGAAGCTTTCTTT
CDR3: CASSSGAAEAFF
length: 12
D: NA
J: TRBJ1-1
V: TRBV27
size: many

DNA: TGTGCCAGCAGCTTAGACAGGGGTTCCTACAATGAGCAGTTCTTC
CDR3: CASSLDRGSYNEQFF
length: 15
D: TRBD1
J: TRBJ2-1
V: TRBV7-2
size: many

DNA: TGTGCCAGCAGTGGGGGACAGGGGATAACTGGGGCCAACGTCCTGACTTTC
CDR3: CASSGGQGITGANVLTF
length: 17
D: TRBD1
J: TRBJ2-6
V: TRBV2
size: few

DNA: TGCAGCGCTTTGGCCGGGACTAGCGCCGACAATGAGCAGTTCTTC
CDR3: CSALAGTSADNEQFF
length: 15
D: TRBD2
J: TRBJ2-1
V: TRBV29-1
size: many

DNA: TGTGCCAGCAGTTCCTCAGGGGCTGGCTACACCTTC
CDR3: CASSSSGAGYTF
length: 12
D: NA
J: TRBJ1-2
V: TRBV12-3/TRBV12-4
size: NA

DNA: TGTGCCAGCAGCCACGGGCCGAGTAATGAAAAACTGTTTTTT
CDR3: CASSHGPSNEKLFF
length: 14
D: NA
J: TRBJ1-4
V: TRBV9
size: few

DNA: TGTGCCAGCAGGGCACTAGCGGCGAACACCGGGGAGCTGTTTTTT
CDR3: CASRALAANTGELFF
length: 15
D: TRBD2
J: TRBJ2-2
V: TRBV12-3/TRBV12-4
size: few

DNA: TGTGCCAGCAGCTTAGTCGAACTAGCGGGCTACAATGAGCAGTTCTTC
CDR3: CASSLVELAGYNEQFF
length: 16
D: TRBD2
J: TRBJ2-1
V: TRBV7-2
size: few

DNA: TGTGCCAGCAGCGTAACAGGGGTGGGGGAGCAGTACTTC
CDR3: CASSVTGVGEQYF
length: 13
D: TRBD1
J: TRBJ2-7
V: TRBV9
size: NA

DNA: TGTGCCAGCAGATGGCAGGGTGTCGGGGAGCTGTTTTTT
CDR3: CASRWQGVGELFF
length: 13
D: NA
J: TRBJ2-2
V: TRBV6-1
size: NA

DNA: TGTGCCAGCAGTTACTCAACAGGGGGGATGAATGAAAAACTGTTTTTT
CDR3: CASSYSTGGMNEKLFF
length: 16
D: TRBD1
J: TRBJ1-4
V: TRBV6-5
size: NA

DNA: TGTGCCAGCAGCCCGGGACTAGCGGGAGGGCCGGACGAGCAGTACTTC
CDR3: CASSPGLAGGPDEQYF
length: 16
D: TRBD2
J: TRBJ2-7
V: TRBV7-9
size: NA

DNA: TGTGCCAGCAATGGGATGACAGGGAGCAAGAATGAGCAGTTCTTC
CDR3: CASNGMTGSKNEQFF
length: 15
D: TRBD1
J: TRBJ2-1
V: TRBV5-5
size: NA

DNA: TGCAGCGTTGAGTTGTGGGGGAGGGCCTCCTACGAGCAGTACTTC
CDR3: CSVELWGRASYEQYF
length: 15
D: TRBD2
J: TRBJ2-7
V: TRBV29-1
size: few

DNA: TGTGCCACCAGTGATTTGCAGCCGGGCGGGGAGCTGTTTTTT
CDR3: CATSDLQPGGELFF
length: 14
D: NA
J: TRBJ2-2
V: TRBV24-1
size: few

DNA: TGTGCCAGCACACAGGGGGCCGTAGATACGCAGTATTTT
CDR3: CASTQGAVDTQYF
length: 13
D: TRBD1
J: TRBJ2-3
V: TRBV19
size: NA

DNA: TGTGCCAGCAGTTCCCGGGACAGGGTTAATTCACCCCTCCACTTT
CDR3: CASSSRDRVNSPLHF
length: 15
D: TRBD1
J: TRBJ1-6
V: TRBV27
size: once

DNA: TGTGCCAGCAGCTTGAAGGGACTAGCGGGGCAAGAGACCCAGTACTTC
CDR3: CASSLKGLAGQETQYF
length: 16
D: TRBD2
J: TRBJ2-5
V: TRBV5-4
size: once

DNA: TGCAGCGTTCTTCAAATGGGTAGGGGGCAGTACTTC
CDR3: CSVLQMGRGQYF
length: 12
D: NA
J: TRBJ2-7
V: TRBV29-1
size: few

DNA: TGTGCCAGCAGCCTCGGTTCTCAGGGGGCGAGGTATTCACCCCTCCACTTT
CDR3: CASSLGSQGARYSPLHF
length: 17
D: TRBD1
J: TRBJ1-6
V: TRBV5-5
size: few

DNA: TGTGCCAGCAAGGGACAGATGAACACTGAAGCTTTCTTT
CDR3: CASKGQMNTEAFF
length: 13
D: TRBD1
J: TRBJ1-1
V: TRBV6-1
size: NA

DNA: TGTGCCACCCCTGGACAGGGTCCAGATACGCAGTATTTT
CDR3: CATPGQGPDTQYF
length: 13
D: NA
J: TRBJ2-3
V: TRBV21-1
size: few

DNA: TGTGCCAGCAGCCACAGAGACAGGGACGAGCAGTACTTC
CDR3: CASSHRDRDEQYF
length: 13
D: TRBD1
J: TRBJ2-7
V: TRBV7-9
size: few

DNA: TGTGCCTGGAGTGTACAGGGGACCTTCCAAGAGACCCAGTACTTC
CDR3: CAWSVQGTFQETQYF
length: 15
D: TRBD1
J: TRBJ2-5
V: TRBV30
size: NA

DNA: TGTGCCAGCTCCGTGAGCGAGAATCAGCCCCAGCATTTT
CDR3: CASSVSENQPQHF
length: 13
D: NA
J: TRBJ1-5
V: TRBV18
size: few

DNA: TGTGCCAGCAGCTTAGTCGACGGGAATTCACCCCTCCACTTT
CDR3: CASSLVDGNSPLHF
length: 14
D: NA
J: TRBJ1-6
V: TRBV7-8
size: NA

DNA: TGCAGTGCTAGCCGCGGGAACACCGGGGAGCTGTTTTTT
CDR3: CSASRGNTGELFF
length: 13
D: NA
J: TRBJ2-2
V: TRBV20-1
size: many

DNA: TGTGCCAGCAGAAAAACAGGAGAGTCCTACAATGAGCAGTTCTTC
CDR3: CASRKTGESYNEQFF
length: 15
D: NA
J: TRBJ2-1
V: TRBV27
size: few

DNA: TGTGCCAGCAGCTTTGGGCACGATCAGCCCCAGCATTTT
CDR3: CASSFGHDQPQHF
length: 13
D: NA
J: TRBJ1-5
V: TRBV7-2
size: many

DNA: TGTGCCAGCAGCTCTGACAGGGGGGTTAATTCACCCCTCCACTTT
CDR3: CASSSDRGVNSPLHF
length: 15
D: TRBD1
J: TRBJ1-6
V: TRBV6-5
size: few

DNA: TGTGCCAGCAGCTTATCAATTGAGACCCAGTACTTC
CDR3: CASSLSIETQYF
length: 12
D: NA
J: TRBJ2-5
V: TRBV7-2
size: many

DNA: TGTGCCAGCAGTTACTCAGGACAGTTTCTTAATTCACCCCTCCACTTT
CDR3: CASSYSGQFLNSPLHF
length: 16
D: NA
J: TRBJ1-6
V: TRBV6-5
size: NA

DNA: TGCAGTGCTAGACGTCGGGACAGGGTGCCCTACGAGCAGTACTTC
CDR3: CSARRRDRVPYEQYF
length: 15
D: TRBD1
J: TRBJ2-7
V: TRBV20-1
size: few

DNA: TGCAGCGTTGAAACCCACCAAGAGACCCAGTACTTC
CDR3: CSVETHQETQYF
length: 12
D: NA
J: TRBJ2-5
V: TRBV29-1
size: many

DNA: TGTGCCAGCAGCCAAGATAGCGGGGGTAATTCACCCCTCCACTTT
CDR3: CASSQDSGGNSPLHF
length: 15
D: NA
J: TRBJ1-6
V: TRBV4-2
size: NA

DNA: TGTGCCAGCAGCCGAACTGGGTTGAACACTGAAGCTTTCTTT
CDR3: CASSRTGLNTEAFF
length: 14
D: NA
J: TRBJ1-1
V: TRBV7-6
size: many

DNA: TGTGCCAGCAGCGTAGCTGTCGGTCCCTATGGCTACACCTTC
CDR3: CASSVAVGPYGYTF
length: 14
D: NA
J: TRBJ1-2
V: TRBV9
size: NA

DNA: TGTGCCAGCAGTTTATCAGACGATGGCTACACCTTC
CDR3: CASSLSDDGYTF
length: 12
D: NA
J: TRBJ1-2
V: TRBV28
size: NA

DNA: TGTGCCATCCAGGACTCCTCGAACACTGAAGCTTTCTTT
CDR3: CAIQDSSNTEAFF
length: 13
D: NA
J: TRBJ1-1
V: TRBV10-3
size: NA

DNA: TGTGCCAGCAGCCCCGGTATTGGCGGGGGGGCCCCAAACTACAATGAGCAGTTCTTC
CDR3: CASSPGIGGGAPNYNEQFF
length: 19
D: TRBD2
J: TRBJ2-1
V: TRBV5-4
size: many

DNA: TGTGCCACCAGCAGAGAACGTGGATCAGGAGCCTACAATGAGCAGTTCTTC
CDR3: CATSRERGSGAYNEQFF
length: 17
D: NA
J: TRBJ2-1
V: TRBV15
size: NA

DNA: TGTGCCAGCAGCCAAGGCAGTGGGAACAATCAGCCCCAGCATTTT
CDR3: CASSQGSGNNQPQHF
length: 15
D: NA
J: TRBJ1-5
V: TRBV3-1
size: NA

DNA: TGCAGCGTTGGGCCAGATACGCAGTATTTT
CDR3: CSVGPDTQYF
length: 10
D: NA
J: TRBJ2-3
V: TRBV29-1
size: few